A selection of T cell receptor beta chains follows, all from one sample in a study of cytomegalovirus exposure and HLA in healthy donors. Assay used: immunoSEQ multiplex PCR; TCRdb lists only in-frame clones, some missing. Recorded for this sample: about 140,000 clones. The sample was PBMCs. The origin of the receptors is a woman under 30 in good health and CMV-seronegative. CDR3s include the opening cysteine and the closing phenylalanine or tryptophan. D genes are given only for firm matches.

d_call	v_call	j_call	cdr3_nt	cdr3_aa
NA	TRBV11-2	TRBJ2-3	TGTGCCAGCAGCTTCCGGGGAACAGATACGCAGTATTTT	CASSFRGTDTQYF
NA	TRBV7-6	TRBJ2-5	TGTGCCAGCAGCGGAGTTCCTGGAGGCCAAGAGACCCAGTACTTC	CASSGVPGGQETQYF
NA	TRBV7-9	TRBJ2-5	TGTGCCAGCAGCTTCGCTGGCGGCACCTTAGGGACCCAGTACTTC	CASSFAGGTLGTQYF
NA	TRBV6-1	TRBJ2-5	TGTGCCAGCAGTGACGGACCGGGACGCGGGGGCGAGACCCAGTACTTC	CASSDGPGRGGETQYF
NA	TRBV5-1	TRBJ1-1	TGCGCCAGCAGTGAGGCGGGGGGGAACACTGAAGCTTTCTTT	CASSEAGGNTEAFF
NA	TRBV21-1	TRBJ2-7	TGTGCCAGCAGCAAAGGGTCTAGCCTCAAATGCGAGCAGTACTTC	CASSKGSSLKCEQYF
TRBD1	TRBV27	TRBJ2-5	TGTGCCAGCAGTTTATCGACTACAGGGGTTCGGGAGACCCAGTACTTC	CASSLSTTGVRETQYF
NA	TRBV19	TRBJ1-3	TGTGCCAGTAGTATGGGCTTAGGGGCTGGAAACACCATATATTTT	CASSMGLGAGNTIYF
NA	TRBV12-5	TRBJ1-3	TGTGCTAGTGGTTTGCGGTATCCTGGAAACACCATATATTTT	CASGLRYPGNTIYF
TRBD1	TRBV14	TRBJ2-2	TGTGCCAGCAGCCAAGGGCCCAGGGGGCGTAACACCGGGGAGCTGTTTTTT	CASSQGPRGRNTGELFF
NA	TRBV5-4	TRBJ2-5	TGTGCCAGCAGCTTGCGTCTCCTGGAGGGGAGCGAGACCCAGTACTTC	CASSLRLLEGSETQYF
NA	TRBV18	TRBJ2-7	TGTGCCAGCTCATCCCAAGGGGACGAGCAGTACTTC	CASSSQGDEQYF
NA	TRBV15	TRBJ1-5	TGTGCCACCAGCAGGCGGGACGCGGGAGATCAGCCCCAGCATTTT	CATSRRDAGDQPQHF
NA	TRBV11-3	TRBJ2-3	TGTGCCAGCAGCCCCGACTATCGAGATACGCAGTATTTT	CASSPDYRDTQYF
NA	TRBV5-1	TRBJ1-3	TGCGCCAGCAGCGCCCGATCAACAGCAGGCTCTGGAAACACCATATATTTT	CASSARSTAGSGNTIYF
NA	TRBV27	TRBJ1-1	TGTGCCAGCGGGTCGACAGATGAAGCTTTCTTT	CASGSTDEAFF
TRBD1	TRBV6-1	TRBJ1-5	TGTGCCAGCAGTGATGACGGGACAGGCAATCAGCCCCAGCATTTT	CASSDDGTGNQPQHF
TRBD1	TRBV25-1	TRBJ2-7	TGTGCCAGCAGTTCCTCGGGGCCCGGGACAGGGGCGTACGAGCAGTACTTC	CASSSSGPGTGAYEQYF
TRBD1	TRBV7-2	TRBJ2-3	TGTGCCAGCAGCTTAGCAGCCGGGACAGGGGGCGGAGATACGCAGTATTTT	CASSLAAGTGGGDTQYF
TRBD2	TRBV29-1	TRBJ2-1	TGCAGCTTTGTTGTGGGCGCCGGACTAGCGGACCACAATGAGCAGTTCTTC	CSFVVGAGLADHNEQFF
NA	TRBV16	TRBJ2-3	TGTGCCAGCAGCCAATCTGAGGAAGATACGCAGTATTTT	CASSQSEEDTQYF
NA	TRBV6-5	TRBJ2-7	TGTGCCAGCAGTCGACTGGCGGGCTGGTCGGAGTACTTC	CASSRLAGWSEYF
TRBD1	TRBV10-3	TRBJ1-3	TGTGCCATCAGCGAGACCGGGACAGGGGTACGGTCTGGAAACACCATATATTTT	CAISETGTGVRSGNTIYF
NA	TRBV5-4	TRBJ2-7	TGTGCCAGCAGCAGGCCCGGTGGAGACTACGAGCAGTACTTC	CASSRPGGDYEQYF
NA	TRBV25-1	TRBJ1-1	TGTGCCAGCAGTGAATCGGGGGACGGGACTGAAGCTTTCTTT	CASSESGDGTEAFF
NA	TRBV7-6	TRBJ2-1	TGTGCCAGCAGCTTCCTGCTTGGAGACAATGAGCAGTTCTTC	CASSFLLGDNEQFF
TRBD2	TRBV30	TRBJ2-2	TGTGCCTGGAGGCGGAGGCTAGCGGGTGACCCTGCCTCTAGGACGGGGGAGCTGTTTTTT	CAWRRRLAGDPASRTGELFF